Here is one T cell receptor (beta chain) with its context. TCR beta chains were sequenced at survey level with immunoSEQ. Measured with immunoSEQ multiplex PCR; TCRdb has only the in-frame clones, and not every one. Altogether approximately 50,000 clones are present, 90% to 95% being singletons, with the ten largest covering about 10%. Trimming stripped 5 bases from V and 5 bases from J, with 15 bases between. Germline-derived CDR1 and CDR2 are SGHTA and FQGTGA. The CDR3 loop spans 15 amino acids. This sequence joins TRBV7-3 and TRBJ2-2; the D is unclear. This TCR came from a man in his forties or fifties with rheumatoid arthritis. The sequenced sample consisted of PBMCs. CDR3: CASSRRALGTGELFF. The CDR3 DNA reads as TGTGCCAGCAGCCGTAGGGCCCTGGGTACCGGGGAGCTGTTTTTT.